This is a list of T cell receptor beta chains from one sample in a study of technical replicates of blood from a handful of donors. This table comes from immunoSEQ multiplex PCR, and its TCRdb copy is limited to in-frame clones, with some not included. The sample yields tens of thousands of clones, around 94% seen once. The sample comprised T cells isolated from PBMCs. Receptors were obtained from a human donor in good health. Both conserved end residues are part of each CDR3. D genes are given only for firm matches. The size entry is marked missing in some rows and otherwise reads once, few, many or a size class.

TRBJ2-5	-	-	TRBV6-5	TGTGCCAGCAGCCGCCAGGGGGGAGAGACCCAGTACTTC	CASSRQGGETQYF
TRBJ1-1	few	TRBD1	TRBV29-1	TGCAGCGTTGACAGGGGGTGGACTGAAGCTTTCTTT	CSVDRGWTEAFF
TRBJ2-2	-	-	TRBV28	TGTGCCAGCAATTCCAGGGCCACCGGGGAGCTGTTTTTT	CASNSRATGELFF
TRBJ2-1	-	-	TRBV15	TGTGCCACCAGCAGAGATTTCGAGGGCAATGAGCAGTTCTTC	CATSRDFEGNEQFF
TRBJ1-4	-	-	TRBV9	TGTGCCAGCAGCTCCCCTCGGGAGGGGAGTGAAAAACTGTTTTTT	CASSSPREGSEKLFF
TRBJ2-5	-	-	TRBV7-9	TGTGCCAGCAGCTTAGCGGCTGCAGGGGCGGGAGAGACCCAGTACTTC	CASSLAAAGAGETQYF
TRBJ2-5	-	-	TRBV12-5	TGTGCTAGTGGTTTGGGTGGTAGGGGCAATCGGGAGACCCAGTACTTC	CASGLGGRGNRETQYF
TRBJ2-7	-	TRBD2	TRBV9	TGTGCCAGCAGCGGGGGGGCGTTGGCTAGCGGGGCCTTCATGTACTTC	CASSGGALASGAFMYF
TRBJ2-2	-	-	TRBV10-3	TGTGCCATCAGTTACAGGAAGGACACCGGGGAGCTGTTTTTT	CAISYRKDTGELFF
TRBJ1-1	-	TRBD1	TRBV10-2	TGCGCCAGTCGACAGGGGAACACTGAAGCTTTCTTT	CASRQGNTEAFF
TRBJ2-7	few	-	TRBV10-1	TGCGCCAGCGGTAGAAACAGGGACGAGCAGTACTTC	CASGRNRDEQYF
TRBJ2-2	-	TRBD2	TRBV11-3	TGTGCCAGCAGTAAAAGCGGGGCGAACACCGGGGAGCTGTTTTTT	CASSKSGANTGELFF
TRBJ1-2	-	-	TRBV29-1	TGCAGCGTTGAAGCCCACTCTCAGGGAACCTATGGCTACACCTTC	CSVEAHSQGTYGYTF
TRBJ1-6	-	-	TRBV28	TGTGCCAGCAGCACATTCACGGGACTTACTTCACCCCTCCACTTT	CASSTFTGLTSPLHF
TRBJ2-4	-	TRBD2	TRBV10-2	TGCGCCAGCAAGGGAAGGGTTGCGGGAGATGTATACATTCAGTACTTC	CASKGRVAGDVYIQYF
TRBJ1-1	-	TRBD1	TRBV10-3	TGTGCCATCAGGTTTCGGGTACAGGGGGCAGAGAGCACTGAAGCTTTCTTT	CAIRFRVQGAESTEAFF
TRBJ1-1	-	-	TRBV7-8	TGTGCCAGCAGCTTAGTTGGGACAACGATTAACACTGAAGCTTTCTTT	CASSLVGTTINTEAFF
TRBJ2-5	-	-	TRBV5-6	TGTGCCAGCAGCTCCGGGGTGAGAATCAGGGGCAGGGAGACCCAGTACTTC	CASSSGVRIRGRETQYF
TRBJ2-7	-	-	TRBV11-2	TGTGCCAGCAGTGTGGGGAGGGGGTACGAGCAGTACTTC	CASSVGRGYEQYF
TRBJ2-7	-	TRBD1	TRBV10-3	TGTGCCGCCTCACACCCGGACAGGGCCTACGAGCAGTACTTC	CAASHPDRAYEQYF
TRBJ2-2	-	-	TRBV15	TGTGCCACCAGCAGAGTAGACACCGGGGAGCTGTTTTTT	CATSRVDTGELFF
TRBJ2-3	once	-	TRBV10-1	TGCGCCAGCAGACTAGACCCCGGCGATACGCAGTATTTT	CASRLDPGDTQYF
TRBJ2-1	-	-	TRBV5-1	TGCGCCAGCAGCTTGGCGGGAGACAACAATGAGCAGTTCTTC	CASSLAGDNNEQFF
TRBJ2-7	-	-	TRBV6-5	TGTGCCAGCAGTTACTCGTCCCTCTACGAGCAGTACTTC	CASSYSSLYEQYF